The subject of this entry is one T cell receptor beta chain. Assay: immunoSEQ multiplex PCR; the TCRdb copy retains only in-frame clones and omits some. The sample shows 60,000 or so clones, approximately 86% of them seen only once. The time point denotes: after dendritic cell vaccination, including at tumor progression/relapse. This sample stems from a study of glioma-infiltrating T cells after dendritic cell vaccination. The germline CDR1 and CDR2 sequences are MNHEY and SVGAGI. Trimming stripped 2 bases from V and 3 bases from J, with 14 bases between. CDR3 length: 15 amino acids. The sequences come from blood, collected after dendritic cell vaccination. The receptor was isolated from a human donor with glioblastoma. The rearrangement joins TRBV6-5 to TRBJ2-7, with a tentative D call TRBD1 (6 bases). CDR3 amino acids: CASSYNGRDIYEQYF. The DNA of the CDR3 is TGTGCCAGCAGTTACAATGGCAGGGACATCTACGAGCAGTACTTC.